This is a list of T cell receptor beta chains from one sample in a study of shared clonotypes between healthy human individuals. Clones were read by immunoSEQ multiplex PCR, and TCRdb kept only the in-frame ones, dropping some. Of about 1.5 million clones listed, around 98% were seen once; the top ten hold roughly 0.45%. The sample consisted of naive CD4+ T cells sorted from blood. These TCRs come from a man aged 25 to 40 in good health. Each CDR3 is given with its conserved first and last residue. A D gene is named only where the DNA matches it firmly. Size tells how often a clone was seen (once, few, many) or the class of an expanded clone, and some rows leave it out.

D gene	clone size	V gene	J gene	CDR3 DNA	CDR3 protein
TRBD2	-	TRBV6-1	TRBJ2-7	TGTGCCAGCAGTAAAACTAGCGGGAGCACCTACGAGCAGTACTTC	CASSKTSGSTYEQYF
-	once	TRBV2	TRBJ1-1	TGTGCCAGCAGGAAGGCACGGATGAACACTGAAGCTTTCTTT	CASRKARMNTEAFF
-	-	TRBV7-9	TRBJ2-7	TGTGCCAGCAGTCGTAGGGGGACTGGTTCCTACGAGCAGTACTTC	CASSRRGTGSYEQYF
TRBD2	-	TRBV28	TRBJ2-1	TGTGCCAGCAGTCCCGACGTCAGAACGTCAGCGGGAGTGACCAATGAGCAGTTCTTC	CASSPDVRTSAGVTNEQFF
-	-	TRBV25-1	TRBJ2-3	TGTGCCAGCCGCCAGGGGAGTGCAGATACGCAGTATTTT	CASRQGSADTQYF
TRBD1	-	TRBV5-5	TRBJ2-7	TGTGCCAGCAGCCTTCAGACAGGGATCCCCTACGAGCAGTACTTC	CASSLQTGIPYEQYF
-	-	TRBV4-1	TRBJ2-5	TGCGCCAGCAGCCGTATCACCAACCAAGAGACCCAGTACTTC	CASSRITNQETQYF
-	-	TRBV2	TRBJ2-2	TGTGCCAGCAGGGACGTCGCGAACACCGGGGAGCTGTTTTTT	CASRDVANTGELFF
-	-	TRBV15	TRBJ2-7	TGTGCCACCGGAGGCATTGGCGAGCAGTACTTC	CATGGIGEQYF
-	-	TRBV5-1	TRBJ1-4	TGCGCCAGCAGCTGGGGATTTACTAATGAAAAACTGTTTTTT	CASSWGFTNEKLFF
TRBD2	-	TRBV5-1	TRBJ2-1	TGCGCCAGCAGCTTGGAGCGAGGACTAGTACCCGGTGAGCAGTTCTTC	CASSLERGLVPGEQFF
-	-	TRBV5-1	TRBJ1-2	TGCGCCAGCAGCTTTTACCCCGGGACAAACCTTTACTATGGCTACACCTTC	CASSFYPGTNLYYGYTF
TRBD1	-	TRBV18	TRBJ1-2	TGTGCCAGCTCACCTTTAAGGGGGCACTATGGCTACACCTTC	CASSPLRGHYGYTF
-	-	TRBV10-3	TRBJ2-3	TGTGCCATCTCCGCACGGGAGAGCACAGATACGCAGTATTTT	CAISARESTDTQYF
-	-	TRBV27	TRBJ2-7	TGTGCCAGCAGTCTCCGGGACTGGGGCCAGAACGAGCAGTACTTC	CASSLRDWGQNEQYF
-	-	TRBV10-1	TRBJ2-7	TGCGCCAGCAGTGGCACTAGTCGCTACGAGCAGTACTTC	CASSGTSRYEQYF
-	-	TRBV18	TRBJ1-2	TGTGCCAGCTCACCAGGCGTAGAGGGTGAAGGCTACACCTTC	CASSPGVEGEGYTF
-	-	TRBV18	TRBJ1-3	TGTGCCAGCTCGCCCGACAGGACTGGAAACACCATATATTTT	CASSPDRTGNTIYF
TRBD1	-	TRBV5-6	TRBJ2-7	TGTGCCAGCAGCCCCCGTGGAGGACAGGGATCCTACGAGCAGTACTTC	CASSPRGGQGSYEQYF
-	-	TRBV2	TRBJ2-5	TGTGCCAGCAGTTGGGTAGTGGAGACCCAGTACTTC	CASSWVVETQYF
-	once	TRBV6-6	TRBJ1-5	TGTGCCAGCACCCAGAGTACGAATCAGCCCCAGCATTTT	CASTQSTNQPQHF
-	-	TRBV9	TRBJ2-5	TGTGCCAGCAGCATAGGGGTGGAACACACCCAGTACTTC	CASSIGVEHTQYF
TRBD1	-	TRBV11-2	TRBJ1-4	TGTGCCAGCAGCTTAGATCCAAAAGGACAGGTCTCTAATGAAAAACTGTTTTTT	CASSLDPKGQVSNEKLFF
-	-	TRBV27	TRBJ2-2	TGTGCCAGCAGACGATCCAAGCAGAACACCGGGGAGCTGTTTTTT	CASRRSKQNTGELFF
-	-	TRBV30	TRBJ2-7	TGTGCCTGGAGTGGGCAGGTTTGGGGCGAGCAGTACTTC	CAWSGQVWGEQYF
TRBD2	once	TRBV19	TRBJ2-2	TGTGCCAGCAAAGGACTAGCGGGCACCGGGGAGCTGTTTTTT	CASKGLAGTGELFF
TRBD1	-	TRBV11-2	TRBJ2-7	TGTGCCAGCAGCTTAACGAGGCCAGGACAGGGATACTACGAGCAGTACTTC	CASSLTRPGQGYYEQYF
-	-	TRBV2	TRBJ2-5	TGTGCCAGCAGTTCGGAACCGGGACCCCCTTTGGAGACCCAGTACTTC	CASSSEPGPPLETQYF
-	-	TRBV2	TRBJ1-1	TGTGCCAGCAGGCTCGGACAGTTGAACACTGAAGCTTTCTTT	CASRLGQLNTEAFF
-	-	TRBV29-1	TRBJ1-4	TGCAGCGTTGCCCCAACGACAGCAACTAATGAAAAACTGTTTTTT	CSVAPTTATNEKLFF
-	-	TRBV30	TRBJ1-2	TGTGCCTGGAGACCAGGACTGGGACGGCTGGGCTATGGCTACACCTTC	CAWRPGLGRLGYGYTF
-	-	TRBV2	TRBJ1-1	TGTGCCAGCCGGGCAGGGCCGAACACTGAAGCTTTCTTT	CASRAGPNTEAFF
-	-	TRBV10-1	TRBJ2-3	TGCGCCAGCAGTGGGAGCGGGACAGATACGCAGTATTTT	CASSGSGTDTQYF
-	-	TRBV18	TRBJ1-5	TGTGCCAGCTCACCCGGGGGACGCAATCAGCCCCAGCATTTT	CASSPGGRNQPQHF
-	-	TRBV6-6	TRBJ2-2	TGTGCCAGCAGTTACTTGAGGGGGGACACCGGGGAGCTGTTTTTT	CASSYLRGDTGELFF
TRBD1	-	TRBV15	TRBJ2-6	TGTGCCAGACAGGGGGCCGGTGGGGCCAACGTCCTGACTTTC	CARQGAGGANVLTF
-	-	TRBV6-6	TRBJ2-7	TGTGCCAGCAGCTACCCGGGCAGCTACGAGCAGTACTTC	CASSYPGSYEQYF
-	-	TRBV11-3	TRBJ2-2	TGTGCCAGCAGCTTAAGGGGCGGTAATACCGGGGAGCTGTTTTTT	CASSLRGGNTGELFF
TRBD2	once	TRBV19	TRBJ2-7	TGTGCCAGTAGTAACCTAGCGGGGGTCTACGAGCAGTACTTC	CASSNLAGVYEQYF
-	-	TRBV4-1	TRBJ2-1	TGCGCCAGCAGCCAAGATAGTCTAGCGCCTTCCTACAATGAGCAGTTCTTC	CASSQDSLAPSYNEQFF
-	-	TRBV5-8	TRBJ1-2	TGTGCCAGCAGCTCTATACGGGCAGGCTACACCTTC	CASSSIRAGYTF
-	-	TRBV5-1	TRBJ2-5	TGCGCCAGCAGCTTGGTGGCAGGCCGTGAGACCCAGTACTTC	CASSLVAGRETQYF
TRBD1	once	TRBV29-1	TRBJ2-7	TGCAGCGTTGAGGTTATAGGACAGGGAGGCTACGAGCAGTACTTC	CSVEVIGQGGYEQYF
TRBD1	-	TRBV28	TRBJ1-1	TGTGCTCATGAGGGGAGGGGGCTTAGTACTGAAGCTTTCTTT	CAHEGRGLSTEAFF
TRBD1	-	TRBV14	TRBJ1-2	TGTGCCAGCAGCCAAGTCAGGGGGGCCCCATACGCTAACTATGGCTACACCTTC	CASSQVRGAPYANYGYTF
-	-	TRBV5-4	TRBJ2-3	TGTGCCAGCAGCTTGGGACAGCACACAGATACGCAGTATTTT	CASSLGQHTDTQYF